The 15 T cell receptor beta chains given below trace back to one sample, sequenced in a study of blood T cell repertoires in COVID-19. The method was immunoSEQ multiplex PCR; TCRdb's version includes in-frame clones alone and lacks a portion of them. The sample yields about 170,000 clones, about 88% seen once. The specimen was peripheral blood. These receptors were collected from an elderly woman in a cohort sampled during active or convalescent COVID-19.

V usage is TRBV7-7 and J usage is TRBJ2-4; D is undetermined. This CDR3 is 16 amino acids long. The germline V gene encodes CDR1 SSHAT and CDR2 FNYEAQ (reference sequence). Trimming pared 4 bases from V and 0 bases from J, leaving 13 bases between. CDR3 amino acids: CASSSRLRLAKNIQYF. For the CDR3, the DNA is TGTGCCAGCAGCTCAAGACTGCGACTAGCCAAAAACATTCAGTACTTC.

CDR3 coding DNA: TGTGCCAGCAGCTTGGGACAGGGGGCCCCGGGCGAGCAGTACTTC. Its protein is CASSLGQGAPGEQYF. V usage is TRBV5-4 and J usage is TRBJ2-7, with 10 bases fitting TRBD1. This CDR3 is 15 amino acids long. Trimming at V came to 0 bases and at J to 6 bases, leaving 6 bases not matched to a gene. Germline CDR1 is SGHNT and CDR2 is YYREEE (reference sequence).

V usage is TRBV11-3 and J usage is TRBJ2-5, with D possibly matching TRBD1 (7 bases). The length of the CDR3 is 14 residues. CDR1 and CDR2 (germline): SGHNT, YENEEA. V shed 5 bases and J shed 5 bases, with 15 bases lying between them. The CDR3 nucleotides are TGTGCCAGCAGCCAGGGGGGTCCGGCGGAGACCCAGTACTTC. Translation gives CASSQGGPAETQYF.

J is TRBJ1-2 and V is TRBV5-6; 10 bases line up with TRBD1. CDR1 is SGHDT, CDR2 YYEEEE, per germline. Trimming at V came to 1 base and at J to 8 bases, leaving 8 bases not matched to a gene. The CDR3 extends over 15 amino acids. CDR3 amino acids: CASSLLTGGLIGYTF. Written as DNA, the CDR3 is TGTGCCAGCAGCTTGCTGACAGGGGGCCTCATAGGCTACACCTTC.

This clone was seen only a few times. The chain has TRBV24-1 and TRBJ2-1, with a tentative D call TRBD1 (5 bases). This CDR3 region has 15 residues. V was trimmed by 5 bases and J by 4 bases, leaving 14 bases between them. CDR1 and CDR2 (germline): KGHDR, SFDVKD. CDR3 nucleotides: TGTGCCACCAGTGTTACAGGCTCGACTTACAATGAGCAGTTCTTC. This sequence encodes CATSVTGSTYNEQFF.

This chain uses TRBV7-2 with TRBJ1-1; D is unresolved. Trimming pared 5 bases from V and 3 bases from J, leaving 16 bases between. The germline CDR1 and CDR2 sequences are SGHTA and FQGNSA. The CDR3 spans 15 residues. CDR3 in DNA: TGTGCCAGCAGCCTCTTTAACTCACGGGACACTGAAGCTTTCTTT. Translation: CASSLFNSRDTEAFF.

The chain combines TRBV7-8 with TRBJ1-5; 7 nucleotides line up with TRBD1. The trim removed 5 bases at V and 0 bases at J, leaving 7 bases unmatched. There are 16 residues in the CDR3. From germline, CDR1 is SGHVS and CDR2 FQNEAQ. The CDR3 DNA is TGTGCCAGCAGCCCGGACAGGTCAAGTAGCAATCAGCCCCAGCATTTT. Translation gives CASSPDRSSSNQPQHF.

The V call is TRBV3-1 (or the pseudogene TRBV3-2), the J call TRBJ2-5, with D perhaps matching TRBD2 (5 bases). This CDR3 has 12 amino acids. Germline lookup yields CDR1 LGHDT and CDR2 YNNKEL (reference sequence). Trimming left V 1 base short and J 9 bases short, with 9 bases between. In DNA, the CDR3 is TGTGCCAGCAGCCAAGTATCGCGGGCCCAGTACTTC. This encodes CASSQVSRAQYF.

This sequence joins TRBV6-5 and TRBJ2-7; 8 bases are a match to TRBD2. Germline CDR1 and CDR2: MNHEY and SVGAGI. CDR3 length equals 14 residues. V lost 2 bases and J lost 2; bases outside the gene matches: 2. The CDR3 sequence: CASSYAGGAYEQYF. DNA of the CDR3: TGTGCCAGCAGTTACGCGGGGGGAGCCTACGAGCAGTACTTC.

The rearrangement joins TRBV29-1 to TRBJ2-3, with 7 bases identical to TRBD1. Germline CDR1 reads SQVTM; CDR2 reads ANQGSEA. Trimming at V came to 6 bases and at J to 3 bases, leaving 12 bases not matched to a gene. This CDR3 has 15 amino acids. The DNA of the CDR3 is TGCAGCGTAGGACCGGGACAGTCTTTGACAGATACGCAGTATTTT. Amino acids: CSVGPGQSLTDTQYF.

The genes are TRBV7-9 and TRBJ1-2; D call uncertain. Germline V CDR1 and CDR2: SEHNR, FQNEAQ (reference sequence). Trimming cost V 5 bases and J 7 bases, with 14 bases left between them. The CDR3 is made up of 13 amino acids. CDR3 coding DNA: TGTGCCAGCAGCCCTGGGAGAGGCCCTGGCTACACCTTC. It translates to CASSPGRGPGYTF.

A few counts support this clone. This sequence joins TRBV7-2 and TRBJ1-2; D is unclear. CDR1 SGHTA and CDR2 FQGNSA come from the germline V gene. The V end was cut by 0 bases, the J end by 4 bases, with 9 bases between. The CDR3 has 14 residues. This chain's CDR3 is CASSLARQPYGYTF. CDR3 DNA sequence: TGTGCCAGCAGCTTAGCGAGGCAGCCCTATGGCTACACCTTC.

The V gene is TRBV10-3, the J gene TRBJ2-1; 7 bases are a match to TRBD1. The CDR3 runs 13 residues. Germline V lookup: CDR1 ENHRY, CDR2 SYGVKD. V shed 0 bases and J 15 bases; nucleotides not matched to a gene: 8. The CDR3 DNA reads as TGTGCCATCAGTGAGTCGACAGGGCTAATGGGGTTCTTC. It encodes CAISESTGLMGFF.

The chain employs TRBV24-1 and TRBJ1-5; the D gene is possibly TRBD1 (6 bases). The CDR3 is 14 residues long. V was shortened by 0 bases and J by 8 bases, with 10 bases between the two germline ends. The germline V gene has CDR1 KGHDR and CDR2 SFDVKD. The CDR3 protein is CATSDLGRGEPQHF. DNA of the CDR3: TGTGCCACCAGTGATTTGGGCAGGGGTGAGCCCCAGCATTTT.

J is TRBJ1-3 and V is TRBV5-4, with TRBD1 identical over 7 bases. The CDR3 consists of 16 residues. V lost 4 bases, J lost 0 bases, and 7 bases stayed unmatched. CDR1 SGHNT and CDR2 YYREEE come from the germline V gene (reference sequence). The CDR3 spells CASSQGDGSSGNTIYF. CDR3 DNA: TGTGCCAGCAGCCAGGGGGACGGGAGCTCTGGAAACACCATATATTTT. The whole variable domain, remainder taken from reference TRBV5-4 and TRBJ1-3, is ETGVTQSPTHLIKTRGQQVTLRCSSQSGHNTVSWYQQALGQGPQFIFQYYREEENGRGNFPPRFSGLQFPNYSSELNVNALELDDSALYLCASSQGDGSSGNTIYFGEGSWLTVV.